The source of this TCR beta chain is a study of cytomegalovirus exposure and HLA in healthy donors. A multiplex PCR was run with 60 Vbeta primers and 13 Jbeta primers. Clones were sequenced by immunoSEQ multiplex PCR, and TCRdb holds only the in-frame ones, with some missing. The sample yields 200,000 to 250,000 clones, about four fifths seen once. As for this clone: Its antigen remains unknown.

Trimming left V 2 bases short and J 5 bases short, with 13 bases between. Germline CDR1 is SGDLS and CDR2 is YYNGEE. The CDR3 is 14 residues long. General observations from the study: In a later analysis, HLA-C alleles had the fewest associated TCRs, DRB1 alleles the most. Productive status was seen about 90% or about 30% of the time for most TCR beta V segments in an earlier analysis.

The V and J genes are TRBV9 and TRBJ2-5, with D perhaps matching TRBD2 (6 bases). Source material: PBMCs. This sequence was found in a man in his thirties or forties in good health and CMV-seronegative. The CDR3 sequence is CASSVTLAGETQYF. The CDR3 DNA reads TGTGCCAGCAGCGTGACACTAGCCGGGGAGACCCAGTACTTC.